The subject of this entry is one TCR beta chain. Its cognate antigen has yet to be identified. Base qualities are not recorded, but no much larger clone differs from it by a single base. The immunoSEQ hsTCRB v3.0 assay was used at survey level resolution for TRB variable region sequencing. TRB sequencing targeted a depth of about 35,000-55,000 T-cell genomes per sample. Pooled TRB libraries were sequenced on an Illumina MiSeq with a v3 150-cycle kit. On the authors' methods: Repertoire analysis was performed in R inside a reproducible Nextflow workflow that covered QC, data transformation and analysis. LymphoSeq2, an R package for AIRR-Seq data exploration, was used to implement custom analyses. A few samples that produced fewer than 5000 total TRB sequences were removed, so some 190 HIV repertoires were analyzed. Of the roughly 180 retained HIV repertoires, roughly 61 were collected before and roughly 130 after ART initiation. Each repertoire was downsampled to 5000 TRB nucleotide sequences, and summary statistics were averaged across 100 downsampling iterations. The analysis kept only TRB sequences whose CDR3 regions were at least seven amino acids long. Two measures captured diversity: a Shannon entropy-derived clonality score and the Gini coefficient. In the repertoire networks, any two of the top 5000 CDR3 amino acid sequences were connected whenever the two sequences differed by an edit distance of one. Antigen specificity groups and MHC restriction were predicted for TRB CDR3 amino acid sequences with GLIPH2. To flag known CMV, EBV, HIV or tissue antigen associations, CDR3 amino acid sequences were matched against VDJdb and McPAS-TCR. Pre-ART, post-ART and control groups were compared with Wilcoxon signed-rank tests and Holm-Bonferroni correction. Sourced from immuneACCESS, this table was stored by TCRdb with only in-frame sequences that have V and J called. A share of the clones is absent; for the studies checked, an unresolved V gene accounts for under half, and the remainder has no known explanation. The V and J calls and clone size are taken from that table; D and trimming were inferred from the DNA. The table for this sample lists around 16,000 clones; approximately 80% of them were counted only once. Approximately 16% of the sample is in the top ten clones.

This sample is part of a study of long-term antiretroviral therapy in people with HIV (dated by TCRdb to 2021 to 2024). Some background on the complete study: The earliest samples were collected approximately a decade before the 2015 WHO recommendation for immediate ART, a period when ART was typically delayed until CD4 counts fell. A retrospective serial study tested whether changes in peripheral blood TRB repertoire composition and diversity were associated with ART initiation and durable HIV suppression. A total of 150 to 200 cryopreserved PBMC samples were contributed to the cohort by 30 adults with confirmed HIV infection, with samples collected serially over a mean of roughly six years (range 1-12). Among the roughly 30 participants with HIV, around ten were female. No cross-contamination during QIAcube processing was seen in test extractions of a monoclonal T-cell line run alongside roughly 30 polyclonal samples.

Spanning cysteine to phenylalanine, the CDR3 consists of 13 amino acids. Only the CDR3 part of the read is kept: 39 bases, read in frame from the first base. CDR1 and CDR2 are read off the germline V gene as SGHTA and FQGTGA. Trimming removed 5 bases from V and 9 bases from J, leaving 14 bases between the germline ends. Participants were included only if at least one PBMC sample before ART initiation and at least two post-ART samples were available. Treatment was received in the United States of America by all participants with HIV. Before DNA extraction, cryopreserved samples containing roughly 1-10 million PBMC were thawed and washed. At the time of the earliest PBMC sample, participants with HIV were aged between about 20 and 55 years. Each participant contributed PBMC samples from 1-4 timepoints before ART initiation and 2-8 timepoints after ART initiation, with a median of 7 samples. For every participant, serial HIV viral load, CD4+ T-cell count, ART history and demographic data were obtained. A Qiagen kit on a QIAcube was used to extract genomic DNA from unsorted PBMC, with samples processed in batches of 12.

Overall study outcomes, separate from this receptor: The repertoire was dominated across all time points by expanded TRB clones identified before ART initiation, although this dominance was seen to fluctuate and to decrease in many PLHIV after ART. Starting ART was linked to a significant rise in TRB diversity, yet even after long-term ART the diversity remained significantly lower than in transplant donor controls. CDR3 length ranges in HIV repertoires were narrower than in controls, and network structure suggested an antigen-experienced repertoire with only a slight naive shift after ART. Because PBMC availability was limited, only the TCR beta chain was sequenced, with no alpha chain pairing. Because pre-ART samples had limited cell numbers, unsorted PBMC were profiled rather than sorted CD4+ and CD8+ T cells. No data were available on ART adherence, viral resistance or therapy changes, limiting inferences about post-ART repertoire changes. The samples span the years 2004 to 2017, and the ART regimens used at that time may not be as effective as current regimens.

Source: unsorted PBMCs, taken just before starting antiretroviral therapy. The TCR was taken from a man aged 35-49 years with HIV. The chain employs TRBV7-3 and TRBJ2-1; possibly the D gene is TRBD1, per 5 matching bases. In nucleotide form, the sequence is TGTGCCAGCAGCGCGCTTAAGGGGCTTGAGCAGTTCTTC. Translated, this gives CASSALKGLEQFF.